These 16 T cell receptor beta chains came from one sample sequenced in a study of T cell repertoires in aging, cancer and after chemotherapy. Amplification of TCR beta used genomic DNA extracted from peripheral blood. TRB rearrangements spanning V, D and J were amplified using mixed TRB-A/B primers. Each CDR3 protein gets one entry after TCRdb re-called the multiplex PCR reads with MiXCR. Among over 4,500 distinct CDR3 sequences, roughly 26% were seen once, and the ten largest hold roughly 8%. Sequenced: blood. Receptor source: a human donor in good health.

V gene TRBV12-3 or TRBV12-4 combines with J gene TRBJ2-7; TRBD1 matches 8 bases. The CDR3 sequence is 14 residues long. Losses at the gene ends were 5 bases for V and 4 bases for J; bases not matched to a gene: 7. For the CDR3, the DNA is TGTGCCAGCAGTGGAGCAGGGGGCGGGTACGAGCAGTACTTC. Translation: CASSGAGGGYEQYF.

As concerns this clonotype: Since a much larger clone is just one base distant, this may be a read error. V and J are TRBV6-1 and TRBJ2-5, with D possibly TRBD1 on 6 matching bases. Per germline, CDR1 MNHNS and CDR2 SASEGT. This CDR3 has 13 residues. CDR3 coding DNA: TGTTCCAGCAGTTGGGGACAAGTAGAGACCCAGTACTTC. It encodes CSSSWGQVETQYF.

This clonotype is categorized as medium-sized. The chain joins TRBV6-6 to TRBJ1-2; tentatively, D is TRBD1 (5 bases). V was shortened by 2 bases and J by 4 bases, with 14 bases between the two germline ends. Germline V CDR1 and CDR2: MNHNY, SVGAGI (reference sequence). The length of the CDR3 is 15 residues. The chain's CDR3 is CASSYEGRAFYGYTF. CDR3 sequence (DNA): TGTGCCAGCAGTTACGAGGGCAGGGCCTTCTATGGCTACACCTTC.

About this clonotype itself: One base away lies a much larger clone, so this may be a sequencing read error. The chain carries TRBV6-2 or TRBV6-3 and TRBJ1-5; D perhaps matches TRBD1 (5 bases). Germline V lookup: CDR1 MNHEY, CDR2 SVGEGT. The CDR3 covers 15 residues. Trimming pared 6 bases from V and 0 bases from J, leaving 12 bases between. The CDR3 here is CASSYRFYSNQPQHF. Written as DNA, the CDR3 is TGTGCCAGCAGCTACAGGTTTTATAGCAATCAGCCCCAGCATTTT.

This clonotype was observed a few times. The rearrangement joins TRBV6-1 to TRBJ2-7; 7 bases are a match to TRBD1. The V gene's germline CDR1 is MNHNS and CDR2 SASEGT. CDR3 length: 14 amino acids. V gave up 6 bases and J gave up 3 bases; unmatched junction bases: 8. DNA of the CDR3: TGTGCCAGCAGGCCCCGGGACAGATTCTACGAGCAGTACTTC. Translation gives CASRPRDRFYEQYF.

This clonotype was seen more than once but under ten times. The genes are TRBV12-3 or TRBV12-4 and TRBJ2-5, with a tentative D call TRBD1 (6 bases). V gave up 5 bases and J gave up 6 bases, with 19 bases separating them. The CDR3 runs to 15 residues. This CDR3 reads CASSHRAPGSQTQYF. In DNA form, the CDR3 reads TGTGCCAGCAGTCACAGGGCCCCGGGATCCCAGACCCAGTACTTC.

The CDR3 spells CASSLSNGGRETQYF. The CDR3 nucleotides are TGCGCCAGCAGCTTGTCGAATGGGGGCCGAGAGACCCAGTACTTC. The chain recombines TRBV5-1 with TRBJ2-5; the D gene is possibly TRBD1 (6 bases). Germline CDR1 SGHRS, CDR2 YFSETQ. Trimming shortened V by 1 base and J by 4 bases, and 14 bases separated the two germline ends. The CDR3 runs to 15 residues. Full variable domain (remainder filled in from reference TRBV5-1 and TRBJ2-5): KAGVTQTPRYLIKTRGQQVTLSCSPISGHRSVSWYQQTPGQGLQFLFEYFSETQRNKGNFPGRFSGRQFSNSRSEMNVSTLELGDSALYLCASSLSNGGRETQYFGPGTRLLVL.

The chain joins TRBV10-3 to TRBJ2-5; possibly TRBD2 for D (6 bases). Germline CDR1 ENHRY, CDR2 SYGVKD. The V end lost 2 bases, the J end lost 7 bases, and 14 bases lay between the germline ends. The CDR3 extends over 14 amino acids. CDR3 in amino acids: CAISENGGVGTQYF. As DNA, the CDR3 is TGTGCCATCAGTGAGAACGGAGGGGTGGGGACCCAGTACTTC.

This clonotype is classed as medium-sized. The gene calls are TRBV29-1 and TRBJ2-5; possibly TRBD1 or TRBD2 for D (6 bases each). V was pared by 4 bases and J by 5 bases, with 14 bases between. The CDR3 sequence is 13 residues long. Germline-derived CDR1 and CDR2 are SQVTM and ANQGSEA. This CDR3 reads CSVVGGPRETQYF. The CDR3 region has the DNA TGCAGCGTTGTTGGGGGGCCGAGGGAGACCCAGTACTTC.

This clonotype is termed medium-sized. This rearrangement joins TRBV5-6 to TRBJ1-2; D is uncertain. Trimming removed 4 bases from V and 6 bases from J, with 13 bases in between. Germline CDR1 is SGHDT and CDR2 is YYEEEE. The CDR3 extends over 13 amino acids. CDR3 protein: CASSRGHYDGYTF. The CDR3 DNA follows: TGTGCCAGCAGCCGAGGGCATTACGATGGCTACACCTTC.

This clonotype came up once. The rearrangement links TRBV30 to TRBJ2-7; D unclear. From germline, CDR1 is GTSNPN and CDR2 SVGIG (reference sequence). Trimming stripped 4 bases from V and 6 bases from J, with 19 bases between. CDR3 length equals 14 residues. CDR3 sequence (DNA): TGTGCCTGGACTCTGGGATCAAATACCTGCGAGCAGTACTTC. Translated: CAWTLGSNTCEQYF.

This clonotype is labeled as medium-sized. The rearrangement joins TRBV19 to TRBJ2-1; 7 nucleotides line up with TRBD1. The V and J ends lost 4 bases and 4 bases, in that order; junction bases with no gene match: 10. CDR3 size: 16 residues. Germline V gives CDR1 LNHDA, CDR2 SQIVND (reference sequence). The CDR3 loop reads CASSTKTGALYNEQFF. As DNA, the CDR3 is TGTGCCAGTAGTACCAAAACAGGGGCCCTATACAATGAGCAGTTCTTC.

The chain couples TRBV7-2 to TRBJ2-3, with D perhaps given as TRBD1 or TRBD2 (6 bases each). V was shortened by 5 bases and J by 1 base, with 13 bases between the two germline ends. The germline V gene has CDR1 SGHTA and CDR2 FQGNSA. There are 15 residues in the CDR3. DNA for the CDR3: TGTGCCAGCAGCCAGGCAAGGGGGGGCACAGATACGCAGTATTTT. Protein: CASSQARGGTDTQYF.

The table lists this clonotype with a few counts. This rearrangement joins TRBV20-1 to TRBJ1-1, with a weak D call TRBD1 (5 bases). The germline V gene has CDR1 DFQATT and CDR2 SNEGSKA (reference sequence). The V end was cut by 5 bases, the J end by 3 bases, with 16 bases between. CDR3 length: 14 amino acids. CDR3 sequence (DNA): TGCAGTGCTGGGACGGGATTTGGGGACACTGAAGCTTTCTTT. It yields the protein CSAGTGFGDTEAFF.

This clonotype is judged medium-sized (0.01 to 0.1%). The CDR3 is CASSPGQGGEKLFF. For the CDR3, the DNA is TGTGCCAGCAGCCCGGGACAGGGAGGTGAAAAACTGTTTTTT. V usage is TRBV19 and J usage is TRBJ1-4; 9 positions agree with TRBD1. The CDR3 consists of 14 residues. The junction had 9 bases not matched to a gene; V was cut back by 9 bases and J by 7 bases. The germline V gene has CDR1 LNHDA and CDR2 SQIVND (reference sequence).

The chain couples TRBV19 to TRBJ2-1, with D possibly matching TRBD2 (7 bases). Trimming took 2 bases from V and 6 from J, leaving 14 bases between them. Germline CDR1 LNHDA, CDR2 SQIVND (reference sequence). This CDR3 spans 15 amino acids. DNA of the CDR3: TGTGCCAGTAGTATATGGGGGGGCGGGGGCAATGAGCAGTTCTTC. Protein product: CASSIWGGGGNEQFF.